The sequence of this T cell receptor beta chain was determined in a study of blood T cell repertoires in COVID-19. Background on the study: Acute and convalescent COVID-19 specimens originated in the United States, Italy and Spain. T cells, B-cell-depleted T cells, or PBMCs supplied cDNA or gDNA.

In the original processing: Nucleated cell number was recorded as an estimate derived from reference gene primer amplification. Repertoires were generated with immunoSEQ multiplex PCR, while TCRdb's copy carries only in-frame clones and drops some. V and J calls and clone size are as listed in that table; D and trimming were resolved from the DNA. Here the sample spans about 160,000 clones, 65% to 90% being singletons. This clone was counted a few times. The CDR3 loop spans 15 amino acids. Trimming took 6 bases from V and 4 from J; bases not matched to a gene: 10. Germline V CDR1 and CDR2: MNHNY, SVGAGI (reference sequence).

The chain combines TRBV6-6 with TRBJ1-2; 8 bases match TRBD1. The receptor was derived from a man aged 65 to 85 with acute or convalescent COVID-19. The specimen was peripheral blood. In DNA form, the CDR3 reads TGTGCCAGCAGCCCACGGACAGGGATCGTCTATGGCTACACCTTC. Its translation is CASSPRTGIVYGYTF.